These 3 T cell receptor beta chains share one sample of origin, sequenced in a study of early T cells in non-severe SARS-CoV-2 infection. Via MiXCR, TCRdb re-called the 5' RACE reads, giving one row per CDR3 protein. The sample contains 70,000 to 90,000 distinct CDR3 sequences, 15% of which appear only once. The source material was whole blood. The receptors derive from an adult who was a healthcare worker with PCR-confirmed SARS-CoV-2 infection or an uninfected control (not recorded which).

This sequence joins TRBV12-3 or TRBV12-4 and TRBJ2-2; the D gene is possibly TRBD1 (5 bases). The CDR3 totals 15 residues. Trimming stripped 1 base from V and 13 bases from J, with 19 bases between. The CDR3 spells CASSLEGIPTSGLFF. CDR3 DNA: TGTGCCAGCAGTTTAGAGGGGATACCCACCAGTGGGCTGTTTTTT.

In its sample, this clonotype was seen a few times. The chain uses TRBV4-1 and TRBJ2-1, with 13 nucleotides matching TRBD2. CDR3 size: 16 residues. V was clipped by 4 bases and J by 5 bases; unmatched bases: 5. Germline V CDR1 and CDR2: MGHRA, YSYEKL. CDR3 loop: CASSPRLAGGNNEQFF. The CDR3 DNA follows: TGCGCCAGCAGCCCACGACTAGCGGGGGGAAACAATGAGCAGTTCTTC.

This clonotype was detected many times. The chain employs TRBV20-1 and TRBJ1-5, with 7 bases matching TRBD1. This CDR3 spans 14 amino acids. CDR1 and CDR2 from the germline V gene are DFQATT and SNEGSKA (reference sequence). After removal of 5 bases from V and 2 bases from J, the junction contained 6 bases not matched to a gene. The CDR3 is CSALDRVGNQPQHF. CDR3 nucleotide sequence: TGCAGTGCTCTTGACAGGGTTGGCAATCAGCCCCAGCATTTT.